The 16 T cell receptor beta chains listed next were all sequenced from one sample in a study of follicular helper T cells after annual influenza vaccination (dated by TCRdb to about 2017). The library was produced with the immunoSEQ multiplex PCR assay. TCRdb holds this immuneACCESS table with in-frame rearrangements only. Some clones are missing; in checked studies, unresolved V genes explain under half, and the rest has no known cause. The sample has more than 2,000 clones on record, about 69% of them singletons. About 8.8% of the sample lies in the top ten. In light of the paper, this sample's time point label describes: 2015-2016 season, pre-vaccination. Specimen: CXCR5+ CD38+ circulating T follicular helper cells from blood, collected on the day of influenza vaccination. The meaning of the sample's cell subset or site label: circulating Tfh, non-naive CD4+CXCR5+PD-1+ (ICOS+CD38+ or ICOS-CD38-). These receptors were collected from an adult who received the influenza vaccine.

V and J are TRBV28 and TRBJ1-2; 8 bases fit TRBD1. The CDR3 sequence is 13 residues long. V shed 6 bases, J shed 4 bases, and the junction held 4 bases outside the gene matches. Germline assignment: CDR1 MDHEN and CDR2 SYDVKM. The CDR3 DNA reads as TGTGCCAGCAGCAAACAGGGGGGCTATGGCTACACCTTC. It is translated as CASSKQGGYGYTF.

This chain uses TRBV7-9 with TRBJ1-1; tentatively, D is TRBD1 (5 bases). CDR3 length: 14 amino acids. The germline V gene encodes CDR1 SEHNR and CDR2 FQNEAQ (reference sequence). V was trimmed by 1 base and J by 5 bases, leaving 11 bases between them. This chain's CDR3 is CASSLGGYGTEAFF. The DNA of the CDR3 is TGTGCCAGCAGCTTAGGGGGCTATGGGACTGAAGCTTTCTTT.

CDR3 nucleotides: TGTGCCAGCAGCTTAACGCGGACTAGCAATGAGCAGTTCTTC. Its translation: CASSLTRTSNEQFF. This chain uses TRBV7-6 with TRBJ2-1, with 7 bases fitting TRBD2. This CDR3 contains 14 residues. V was pared by 2 bases and J by 6 bases, with 4 bases of the junction left unmatched. CDR1 and CDR2 (germline): SGHVS, FNYEAQ.

The chain couples TRBV30 to TRBJ1-5, with D perhaps TRBD1 (5 bases). Between the trimmed V and J ends, which lost 0 bases and 7 bases, there was a span of 16 bases. There are 15 residues in the CDR3. Germline V lookup: CDR1 GTSNPN, CDR2 SVGIG (reference sequence). CDR3 sequence: CAWSVRGVVRQPQHF. The CDR3 nucleotides read TGTGCCTGGAGTGTACGAGGGGTAGTAAGACAGCCCCAGCATTTT.

This sequence joins TRBV5-1 and TRBJ1-1; D is ambiguous. With 0 bases removed from V and 0 bases from J, the gap between germline ends came to 12 bases. The CDR3 is 16 amino acids. The V gene's germline CDR1 is SGHRS and CDR2 YFSETQ. CDR3: CASSLGGELMNTEAFF. The CDR3, as DNA: TGCGCCAGCAGCTTGGGCGGGGAGCTTATGAACACTGAAGCTTTCTTT.

In this sample, this clone turned up a few times. The chain couples TRBV6-5 to TRBJ1-1; D remains ambiguous. V gave up 5 bases and J gave up 10 bases, with 14 bases separating them. Per germline, CDR1 MNHEY and CDR2 SVGAGI. This CDR3 has 12 amino acids. The CDR3 DNA reads TGTGCCAGCAGTCCCCGAAAAGGGCGAGCTTTCTTT. Its protein is CASSPRKGRAFF.

The chain employs TRBV5-1 and TRBJ1-2, with D tentatively TRBD1 (5 bases). Germline V CDR1 and CDR2: SGHRS, YFSETQ. Trimming stripped 6 bases from V and 7 bases from J, with 13 bases between. The CDR3 runs to 12 residues. The DNA for the CDR3 is TGCGCCAGCACCCCGGGGCAGGGTGGCTACACCTTC. Protein product: CASTPGQGGYTF.

Written as DNA, the CDR3 is TGTGCCAGCACCAAAGGGATCTACACAGATACGCAGTATTTT. It encodes CASTKGIYTDTQYF. The chain carries TRBV11-3 and TRBJ2-3; unclear D gene. Germline V gene sequence: CDR1 SGHNT, CDR2 YENEEA. This CDR3 comprises 14 residues. The V and J ends lost 7 bases and 2 bases respectively, with 13 bases between them.

The chain links TRBV5-1 to TRBJ2-1; D remains unclear. Trimming pared 8 bases from V and 0 bases from J, leaving 12 bases between. The CDR3 contains 14 residues. In germline, CDR1 is SGHRS, CDR2 YFSETQ. The CDR3 protein is CASQLNPSYNEQFF. The DNA for the CDR3 is TGCGCCAGTCAACTAAATCCCTCCTACAATGAGCAGTTCTTC.

The genes are TRBV19 and TRBJ2-1; 8 nucleotides match TRBD2. The V gene's germline CDR1 is LNHDA and CDR2 SQIVND (reference sequence). The CDR3 runs to 17 residues. The junction had 12 bases not matched to a gene; V was cut back by 1 base and J by 7 bases. The CDR3 coding sequence is TGTGCCAGTAGTATAGCCGGAGCCGGGACTAGAATGAATGAGCAGTTCTTC. Amino acids: CASSIAGAGTRMNEQFF.

V and J are TRBV29-1 and TRBJ1-4; D call uncertain. The CDR3 is 12 residues long. CDR1 is SQVTM, CDR2 ANQGSEA, per germline. V lost 4 bases to trimming and J lost 10 bases, with 13 bases between them. This chain's CDR3 is CSVAEGIGKLFF. The CDR3 DNA sequence: TGCAGCGTTGCAGAGGGAATCGGAAAACTGTTTTTT.

This clone was seen only a few times. This chain joins TRBV2 and TRBJ1-2; D remains unclear. The V gene's germline CDR1 is SNHLY and CDR2 FYNNEI. CDR3 length equals 13 residues. Trimming took off 6 bases at V and 0 bases at J, with 8 bases between the two ends. This chain's CDR3 is CASSGGTNYGYTF. Written as DNA, the CDR3 is TGTGCCAGCAGCGGCGGAACTAACTATGGCTACACCTTC.

The chain is built from TRBV19 and TRBJ1-5; 7 positions match TRBD1. The CDR3 has 13 amino acids. Germline CDR1 and CDR2: LNHDA and SQIVND (reference sequence). The V gene end was trimmed by 1 base and the J gene end by 9 bases; junction bases not matched to a gene: 3. CDR3 nucleotides: TGTGCCAGTAGTATAGGACAGGGTGTGCCCCAGCATTTT. Amino acids: CASSIGQGVPQHF. Filled out from reference TRBV19 and TRBJ1-5, the complete variable domain reads DGGITQSPKYLFRKEGQNVTLSCEQNLNHDAMYWYRQDPGQGLRLIYYSQIVNDFQKGDIAEGYSVSREKKESFPLTVTSAQKNPTAFYLCASSIGQGVPQHFGDGTRLSIL.

This chain joins TRBV7-8 and TRBJ2-6; D is perhaps TRBD1 (6 bases). CDR1 and CDR2 (germline): SGHVS, FQNEAQ. This CDR3 spans 14 amino acids. V was cut by 4 bases and J by 4 bases, with 8 bases left in between. CDR3 sequence: CASSWGPGANVLTF. CDR3 bases: TGTGCCAGCAGCTGGGGGCCCGGGGCCAACGTCCTGACTTTC.

The chain combines TRBV28 with TRBJ2-5, with 11 bases identical to TRBD2. J gave up 3 bases and V 5 bases, and 5 bases lay outside the gene matches. Germline V CDR1 and CDR2: MDHEN, SYDVKM. The CDR3 has 15 residues. Written as DNA, the CDR3 is TGTGCCAGCAGTCCCTTGGGACTAGCGGAAGAGACCCAGTACTTC. It encodes CASSPLGLAEETQYF.

This clone has just a few counts. V is TRBV19 and J is TRBJ2-7, with D perhaps being TRBD1 or TRBD2 (5 bases each). CDR1 LNHDA and CDR2 SQIVND come from the germline V gene (reference sequence). The CDR3 is made up of 14 amino acids. Trimming took 1 base from V and 1 from J, leaving 8 bases between them. The CDR3: CASSIAGPSYEQYF. CDR3 nucleotide sequence: TGTGCCAGTAGTATAGCGGGACCGTCCTACGAGCAGTACTTC.